This TCR beta chain was captured in a study of blood T cell repertoires in COVID-19. Assay: immunoSEQ multiplex PCR; the TCRdb copy retains only in-frame clones and omits some. The sample yields about 94,000 clones, just over 85% seen once. CDR3 size: 14 residues. V shed 2 bases and J shed 0 bases, with 5 bases lying between them. Germline lookup yields CDR1 LGHDT and CDR2 YNNKEL (reference sequence). The source of this sequence is a woman aged 60-75 years in a cohort sampled during active or convalescent COVID-19. The specimen was peripheral blood. The rearrangement joins TRBV3-1 (or the pseudogene TRBV3-2) to TRBJ2-1; D gene uncertain. Written as DNA, the CDR3 is TGTGCCAGCAGCCAACCCCACTCCTACAATGAGCAGTTCTTC. It is translated as CASSQPHSYNEQFF.